This T cell receptor (beta chain) appears in the sequencing data of a study of beta chain features in type 1 diabetes. Findings of the study overall: Sequencing of cDNA might inflate the share of cells that strongly express TCR.

Researchers reported sorting CD4+ naive, central memory, regulatory and stem cell-like memory cells via CD45RO/CCR7/CD25/CD127/CD95/CD27. Regarding this clone: What it recognizes is unknown.

The study reverse transcribed the entire isolated RNA, so it sequenced expressed TCRB transcripts. The protocol was immunoSEQ multiplex PCR, while the TCRdb copy is restricted to in-frame clones and leaves out a portion. This sample has 450,000 or so clones, with more than 9.5% found just once. Trimming removed 0 bases at V and 4 bases at J, with 12 bases between. The CDR3 contains 15 residues. Germline CDR1 SNHLY, CDR2 FYNNEI. Sequences were obtained from naive CD4+ T cells from blood. The genes are TRBV2 and TRBJ1-2; D gene unclear. The receptor was derived from a woman between 18 and 30 years old in good health. The CDR3 loop reads CASSEAGVGGYGYTF. The CDR3 coding sequence is TGTGCCAGCAGTGAAGCCGGTGTAGGAGGCTATGGCTACACCTTC.